This T cell receptor (beta chain) was identified in a study of beta chain features in type 1 diabetes (dated by TCRdb to the late 2010s). Study-wide context: Patients and healthy donors did not differ in mean age, gender distribution, total cell number or subset yield. A total of under 140,000,000 sorted cells were examined across all samples, and the number of cells per subset was strongly correlated with RNA yield. The study compared the TCRB repertoires of sorted circulating CD4+ T cell subsets in recently diagnosed type 1 diabetes patients with those in matched healthy donors. Naive and central memory subsets were obtained from all 30 or so donors, but regulatory and stem cell-like memory subsets were isolated from only 8 patients and roughly eight healthy donors.

Results and caveats for the whole study, not just this receptor: Sequencing cDNA rather than genomic DNA could over-represent highly expressing activated cells, although activation and CD3 levels did not differ between groups. Patients with type 1 diabetes made fewer insertions and deleted more nucleotides at VDJ recombination sites, implying thymic rearrangement abnormalities. Naive, central memory and regulatory TCRB repertoires appeared to be more similar among patients than among healthy donors. Shorter templates might be favored by PCR, yet because patient and control samples were amplified and corrected together, any such skew would affect both groups equally. Because the HLA sub-analyses included only small numbers of individuals, any influence of HLA type on TCRB rearrangement was left unresolved. Type 1 diabetes patients showed a moderate but significant shortening of TCRB CDR3 length in all four CD4+ subsets.

At least ten counts were recorded for this clone. Its antigen target is currently unknown. No much larger clonotype is one base removed from it; base qualities were not supplied. The CDR3 runs 15 amino acids, cysteine and phenylalanine included. Only CDR3 DNA remains: 45 bases, in frame from the first base. The entire amount of isolated RNA was reverse transcribed using the High Capacity cDNA Reverse Transcription Kit, so the sequenced TCRB transcripts were expressed ones. Deep immunoSEQ sequencing was performed on naive, central memory and regulatory T cell samples, with an average of roughly 4 million total reads per sample. Sorted cells were lysed in RLT buffer and RNA was extracted with DNase-treated RNeasy Micro or Mini kits, depending on cell number. To prevent cross-contamination, each cell subset was processed individually, whereas patient and healthy donor samples were processed jointly. TCRB sequences were amplified from cDNA with the immunoSEQ multiplex PCR, producing 87-bp fragments spanning the CDR3 region. The amplicons were sequenced using the Illumina HiSeq platform. The study's own analysis went as follows. Synthetic template baselines were used to correct PCR bias computationally, reads within Hamming distance 2 were collapsed together, and singletons that could not be merged were discarded. Reads were aligned against IMGT to assign V, D and J genes, CDR3 length and insertions or deletions at six rearrangement sites. Within each subset, clonotype counts were normalized to sorted cell number, and only after that were true diversity and Gini coefficients computed with the tcR R package. The overlap coefficient, calculated on TCRB nucleotide sequences, was used to quantify repertoire sharing. The table comes from immuneACCESS by way of TCRdb, which keeps in-frame sequences with V and J called. Part of the clones is missing from these tables; in studies checked, under half for an unresolved V gene and the rest for unknown reasons. From that table come the V and J calls and clone size; the DNA was used to work out D and trimming. Across this sample there are more than 95,000 clones, with 15% to 20% seen only once. Clones ranked in the top ten supply around 2.7% of the sample.

Each donor gave one peripheral blood draw, averaging roughly 0.11 L, which was collected into heparinised tubes. Naive, central memory, regulatory and stem cell-like memory CD4+ T cells were sorted on a BD FACSAria II using a panel including CD45RO, CCR7, CD25, CD127, CD95 and CD27. Purity was above 95% for every sorted population. Right away, PBMCs were isolated by Lymphoprep density gradient centrifugation and were stained directly, with no culture step. So that batch effects would be minimized, each experiment stained and sorted samples in pairs, pairing one healthy donor with one patient. The rearrangement joined TRBV21-1 to TRBJ1-6. TRBV21-1 is flagged as a pseudogene. The sample taken for sequencing was central memory CD4+ T cells from blood. The clonotype originates from a man younger than 30 with type 1 diabetes. The encoded CDR3 is CASSKYDGGNSPLHF. DNA sequence: TGTGCCAGCAGCAAATATGACGGTGGGAATTCACCCCTCCACTTT.